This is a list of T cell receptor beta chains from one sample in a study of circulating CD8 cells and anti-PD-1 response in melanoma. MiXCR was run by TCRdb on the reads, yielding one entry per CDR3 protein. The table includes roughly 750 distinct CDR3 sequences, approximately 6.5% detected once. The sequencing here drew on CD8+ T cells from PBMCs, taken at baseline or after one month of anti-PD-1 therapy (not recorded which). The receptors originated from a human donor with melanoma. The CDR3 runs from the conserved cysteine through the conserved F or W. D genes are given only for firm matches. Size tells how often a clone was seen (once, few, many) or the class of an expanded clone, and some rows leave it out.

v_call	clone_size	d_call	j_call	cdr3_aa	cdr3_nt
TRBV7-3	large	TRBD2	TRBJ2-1	CASSLWASGESSYNEQFF	TGTGCCAGCAGCTTATGGGCTAGCGGGGAAAGCTCCTACAATGAGCAGTTCTTC
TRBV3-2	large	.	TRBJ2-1	CASSSPDRPYNEQFF	TGTGCCAGCAGCTCCCCGGACAGGCCCTACAATGAGCAGTTCTTC
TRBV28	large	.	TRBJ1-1	CASRPRDTNTEAFF	TGTGCCAGCCGACCCCGGGACACGAACACTGAAGCTTTCTTT
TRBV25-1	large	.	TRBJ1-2	CASSEWTHFDDRFYGYTF	TGTGCCAGCAGTGAATGGACCCATTTCGACGACAGGTTCTATGGCTACACCTTC
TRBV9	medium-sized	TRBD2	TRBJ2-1	CASSLTSGSPKNEQFF	TGTGCCAGCAGCCTAACTAGCGGGAGCCCCAAGAATGAGCAGTTCTTC
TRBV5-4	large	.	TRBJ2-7	CASSLGGSTNEQYF	TGTGCCAGCAGCTTGGGGGGAAGTACGAACGAGCAGTACTTC
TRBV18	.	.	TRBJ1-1	CASSLKGIGMNTEAFF	TGTGCCAGCTCACTAAAGGGAATCGGCATGAACACTGAAGCCTTCTTT
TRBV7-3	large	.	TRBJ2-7	CASSLLQGAYEQYF	TGTGCCAGCAGCTTACTACAGGGAGCCTACGAGCAGTACTTC
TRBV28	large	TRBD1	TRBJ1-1	CASSYTGDSTEAFF	TGTGCCAGCAGTTACACAGGGGATTCCACTGAAGCTTTCTTT
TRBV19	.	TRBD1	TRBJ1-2	CASRGRTGSNYGYTF	TGTGCCAGTAGAGGGCGGACAGGGAGTAACTATGGCTACACCTTC
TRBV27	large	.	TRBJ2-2	CASSNHRGTGELFF	TGTGCCAGCAGTAACCATCGGGGCACCGGGGAGCTGTTTTTT
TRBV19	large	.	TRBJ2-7	CASSSGRGSYEQYF	TGTGCCAGTAGTTCCGGCAGGGGCTCCTACGAGCAGTACTTC
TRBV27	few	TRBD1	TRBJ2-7	CASRLAGGDEQYF	TGTGCCAGCAGACTGGCAGGGGGCGACGAGCAGTACTTC
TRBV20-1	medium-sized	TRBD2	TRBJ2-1	CSASAGRGGREQFF	TGCAGTGCTAGCGCAGGGCGGGGGGGCCGAGAGCAGTTCTTC
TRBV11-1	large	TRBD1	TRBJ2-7	CASSLFGDSYEQYF	TGTGCCAGCAGCTTATTCGGGGACAGCTACGAGCAGTACTTC
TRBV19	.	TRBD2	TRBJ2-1	CASSNGLAVNEQFF	TGTGCCAGTAGTAATGGACTAGCCGTGAATGAGCAGTTCTTC
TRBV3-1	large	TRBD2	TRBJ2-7	CASSQEGTIGYEQYF	TGTGCCAGCAGCCAAGAAGGGACTATAGGATACGAGCAGTACTTC
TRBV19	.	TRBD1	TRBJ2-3	CATEGGGVWTDTQYF	TGTGCCACAGAAGGGGGCGGTGTTTGGACAGATACGCAGTATTTT
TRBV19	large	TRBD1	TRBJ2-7	CASSMVAGQGRTYEQYF	TGTGCCAGTAGTATGGTGGCGGGACAGGGTAGGACCTACGAGCAGTACTTC
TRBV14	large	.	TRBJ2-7	CASSPANYEQYF	TGTGCCAGCAGCCCGGCGAACTACGAGCAGTACTTC
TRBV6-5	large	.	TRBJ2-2	CASSYVGGGTGELFF	TGTGCCAGCAGTTACGTGGGGGGCGGGACCGGGGAGCTGTTTTTT